Listed below are T cell receptor beta chains from one sample, sequenced in a study of blood T cell repertoires in COVID-19. Clones were read by immunoSEQ multiplex PCR, and TCRdb kept only the in-frame ones, dropping some. The sample shows roughly 250,000 clones, more than 80% of them seen only once. The material sequenced was peripheral blood. The receptors shown here come from a woman in her thirties or forties with acute or convalescent COVID-19. CDR3s include the opening cysteine and the closing phenylalanine or tryptophan. The D gene is left open where the match is weak. Size values are once, few and many counts, or a class for expanded clones, and some rows have none.

-,TRBV9,-,CASSVDQNYGYTF
-,TRBV7-9,-,CASSYEDRDTEAFF
-,TRBV6-2/TRBV6-3,TRBD1,CASSSQGMNAEAFF
-,TRBV18,TRBD1,CASSPGTGGRSNQPQHF
-,TRBV18,-,CASSPLSPLERQNYGYTF
-,TRBV2,-,CASRRNSGNTIYF
-,TRBV20-1,TRBD2,CSQVGGETQYF
-,TRBV15,-,CATSREGVADTGELFF
-,TRBV6-5,-,CASSSGSGANVLTF
-,TRBV2,TRBD1,CASDRQGAFTEAFF
-,TRBV30,-,CALLRDYGGYTF
-,TRBV2,TRBD2,CASRGGLAGASEQFF
-,TRBV11-2,-,CASSLDIRGPVGEKLFF
-,TRBV3-1/TRBV3-2,-,CASSHGLEYNEQFF
-,TRBV3-1/TRBV3-2,TRBD1,CASRLGQGNTEAFF
-,TRBV7-9,-,CASSPHQVGYTF
-,TRBV10-3,-,CAISEAGRLPFF
-,TRBV7-7,-,CASSLDGLSSYNEQFF
-,TRBV6-6,TRBD1,CASRGQGVSRAPLHF
once,TRBV3-1/TRBV3-2,-,CASSNRGGISYGYTF
few,TRBV13,-,CASTPGRTEAFF
-,TRBV5-4,TRBD2,CASSSGLAGGAGELFF
-,TRBV29-1,-,CSVESGMNTEAFF
few,TRBV10-2,TRBD1,CASNPTGVYSGANVLTF
-,TRBV7-3,TRBD2,CASSPGLAGGREQFF
-,TRBV5-6,-,CASSFLNQPQHF
-,TRBV2,TRBD2,CASSEPGGASDTQYF
-,TRBV6-2/TRBV6-3,-,CASSYSTPRKNQPQHF
once,TRBV16,TRBD1,CASSQSRDSGGYTF
-,TRBV11-2,-,CASSLAGEQETQYF
-,TRBV29-1,TRBD1,CSVSGQGHTEAFF
-,TRBV19,-,CASSPRRGSDTEAFF
-,TRBV11-1,TRBD1,CASSASGQEFYGYTF
-,TRBV20-1,TRBD1,CSASTTGVASAQHF
-,TRBV5-1,-,CASSQNGWNTEAFF
-,TRBV11-2,TRBD1,CASSSPLRGHGGELFF
-,TRBV18,TRBD1,CASSPQGDQPQHF
-,TRBV3-1/TRBV3-2,TRBD1,CASSPTTGGGGYTF
few,TRBV6-6,TRBD1,CASSSNRDRAVYGYTF
-,TRBV9,TRBD1,CASSEGGQINTEAFF
-,TRBV19,-,CAVSPGHRRFGANYGYTF
-,TRBV27,TRBD1,CASSYQGDYTEAFF
-,TRBV9,-,CASSSPSRGLPVGELFF
-,TRBV2,TRBD2,CASSEGFGGGREWTQYF
few,TRBV27,TRBD1,CASGTPGQARRFRSTEAFF
-,TRBV6-1,TRBD1,CASSEGTGGLETQYF
-,TRBV18,TRBD1,CASSPDRVSNEKLFF
-,TRBV9,TRBD1,CASNEGRDREDSYGYTF
-,TRBV12-1,-,CASSSGPGQRRKGIYTF
-,TRBV10-3,-,CAISDRDTYNSPLHF
-,TRBV27,TRBD1,CASSRTGPWGYTF